The 9 T cell receptor beta chains given below trace back to one sample, sequenced in a study of long-term antiretroviral therapy in people with HIV. The immunoSEQ assay was v3.0, run at survey level. Produced via immunoSEQ multiplex PCR; TCRdb's table is partial and in-frame only. The sample contains tens of thousands of clones, 80% of which appear only once. This specimen was unsorted PBMCs, taken 3.4 years after starting antiretroviral therapy. Every receptor here comes from a young man with HIV.

The chain combines TRBV6-5 with TRBJ1-2; the D gene is possibly TRBD1 (6 bases). There are 15 residues in the CDR3. V lost 2 bases and J 4 bases, leaving 14 bases between the germline ends. The germline gives CDR1 MNHEY, CDR2 SVGAGI. The CDR3 loop is CASSYDEGGIYGYTF. CDR3 coding DNA: TGTGCCAGCAGTTACGATGAGGGGGGGATCTATGGCTACACCTTC.

The chain joins TRBV5-6 to TRBJ2-1; possible D gene TRBD2, 6 bases. Germline V gives CDR1 SGHDT, CDR2 YYEEEE. This CDR3 has 16 residues. The V and J ends lost 4 bases and 7 bases respectively, with 21 bases between them. CDR3 in DNA: TGTGCCAGCAGCCGTCGGGTACGGCGAGGAGGGAATGAGCAGTTCTTC. It is translated as CASSRRVRRGGNEQFF.

The gene calls are TRBV4-3 and TRBJ2-1; D not certain. There are 13 residues in the CDR3. Trimming pared 4 bases from V and 2 bases from J, leaving 6 bases between. Germline values: CDR1 LGHNA, CDR2 YSLEER. CDR3 sequence: CASSLTPYNEQFF. The CDR3 DNA reads TGCGCCAGCAGCCTGACCCCCTACAATGAGCAGTTCTTC.

The J gene is TRBJ2-3, the V gene TRBV6-5, with 10 bases aligning to TRBD1. Germline V CDR1 and CDR2: MNHEY, SVGAGI. J gave up 4 bases and V 7 bases, and 5 bases lay outside the gene matches. This CDR3 region has 14 residues. The CDR3 sequence is CASKTGGNPDTQYF. In nucleotides, the CDR3 is TGTGCCAGCAAGACAGGGGGCAATCCAGATACGCAGTATTTT.

V gene TRBV5-4 combines with J gene TRBJ1-4, with a weak D call TRBD1 (5 bases). CDR1 SGHNT and CDR2 YYREEE come from the germline V gene (reference sequence). V lost 3 bases and J lost 5, with 8 bases in between. The CDR3 is 13 residues long. The CDR3 sequence is CASSSGPNEKLFF. The CDR3 DNA reads as TGTGCCAGCAGCTCGGGGCCGAATGAAAAACTGTTTTTT.

This clone was detected once. The chain employs TRBV19 and TRBJ1-5; D not certain. The V and J ends lost 3 bases and 0 bases respectively, with 12 bases between them. Per germline, CDR1 LNHDA and CDR2 SQIVND (reference sequence). CDR3 length equals 16 residues. As DNA, the CDR3 is TGTGCCAGTAGTATGAACACCCCCAATAGCAATCAGCCCCAGCATTTT. This translates into CASSMNTPNSNQPQHF.

The rearrangement joins TRBV7-9 to TRBJ1-5, with a weak D call TRBD1 (5 bases). Trimming removed 5 bases from V and 4 bases from J, with 15 bases in between. The germline gives CDR1 SEHNR, CDR2 FQNEAQ (reference sequence). This CDR3 contains 15 residues. CDR3 in DNA: TGTGCCAGCAGCCCAGGGACCGGGGAGAATCAGCCCCAGCATTTT. It translates to CASSPGTGENQPQHF.

V and J are TRBV4-2 and TRBJ2-1; D call uncertain. The CDR3 is 15 residues long. Between the trimmed V and J ends, which lost 1 base and 0 bases, there was a span of 7 bases. Germline values: CDR1 LGHNA, CDR2 YNFKEQ. CDR3 loop: CASSQVESSYNEQFF. In DNA form, the CDR3 reads TGTGCCAGCAGCCAAGTGGAGAGCTCCTACAATGAGCAGTTCTTC.

This clone showed up just a few times. This chain connects TRBV28 to TRBJ2-7, with 9 bases identical to TRBD1. V was pared by 7 bases and J by 3 bases, with 16 bases of the junction left unmatched. Germline V gene data show CDR1 as MDHEN and CDR2 as SYDVKM. CDR3 length: 17 residues. CDR3 nucleotide sequence: TGTGCCAGCACCCCGGCAGTCGGGACAGGGTACTTCTACGAGCAGTACTTC. Amino acid sequence: CASTPAVGTGYFYEQYF. Using reference TRBV28 and TRBJ2-7 for the parts outside the CDR3, the full variable domain is DVKVTQSSRYLVKRTGEKVFLECVQDMDHENMFWYRQDPGLGLRLIYFSYDVKMKEKGDIPEGYSVSREKKERFSLILESASTNQTSMYLCASTPAVGTGYFYEQYFGPGTRLTVT.